This T cell receptor (beta chain) originates from a study of T cell repertoires in aging, cancer and after chemotherapy. Study details: Chronic lymphocytic leukemia patients on fludarabine- or bendamustine-based regimens gave paired samples before and after chemotherapy. The study's findings and limits: Age-matched healthy donors had significantly more diverse, less clonal blood TCR repertoires than untreated cancer patients. Thymic emigration or peripheral T cell expansion may be impaired by lymphoid organ infiltration in hematological cancer. Healthy donors lost TCR diversity with age mainly through richness, cancer patients through richness and evenness.

Peripheral blood genomic DNA, not sorted cells or RNA, was the template. Relative to its sample, this clonotype is medium-sized. Its antigen is not known. TRB rearrangements spanning V, D and J were amplified using mixed TRB-A/B primers. A single record per CDR3 protein comes from TCRdb applying MiXCR to the multiplex PCR reads. The sample has about 8,600 distinct CDR3 sequences; 25% are singletons. The CDR3 runs 16 residues. The ends were cut back, 1 base at V and 9 bases at J, with 20 bases in the middle. CDR1 and CDR2 (germline): SGHNT, YYREEE (reference sequence). The chain combines TRBV5-4 with TRBJ2-1; TRBD1 or TRBD2 may be the D gene (5 bases each). This receptor was taken from a human donor with a blood cancer. Sequenced material: blood. The CDR3 coding sequence is TGTGCCAGCAGCTTGCCACGACAGACTACATTCGGTGAGCAGTTCTTC. It specifies CASSLPRQTTFGEQFF.